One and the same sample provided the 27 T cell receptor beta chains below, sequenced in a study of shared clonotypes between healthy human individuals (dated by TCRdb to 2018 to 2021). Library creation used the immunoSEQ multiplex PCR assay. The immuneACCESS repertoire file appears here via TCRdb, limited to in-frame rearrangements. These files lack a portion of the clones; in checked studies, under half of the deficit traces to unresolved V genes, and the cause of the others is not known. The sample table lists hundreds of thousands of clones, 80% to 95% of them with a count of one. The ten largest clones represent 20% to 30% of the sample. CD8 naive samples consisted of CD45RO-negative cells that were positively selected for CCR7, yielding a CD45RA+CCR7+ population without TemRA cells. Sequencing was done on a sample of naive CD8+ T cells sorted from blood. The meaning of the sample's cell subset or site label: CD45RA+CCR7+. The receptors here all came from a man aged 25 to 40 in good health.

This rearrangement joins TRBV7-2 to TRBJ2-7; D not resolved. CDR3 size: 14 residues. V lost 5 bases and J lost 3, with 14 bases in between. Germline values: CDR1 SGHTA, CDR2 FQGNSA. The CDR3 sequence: CASSPRSPFYEQYF. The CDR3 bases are TGTGCCAGCAGCCCAAGGAGCCCCTTCTACGAGCAGTACTTC.

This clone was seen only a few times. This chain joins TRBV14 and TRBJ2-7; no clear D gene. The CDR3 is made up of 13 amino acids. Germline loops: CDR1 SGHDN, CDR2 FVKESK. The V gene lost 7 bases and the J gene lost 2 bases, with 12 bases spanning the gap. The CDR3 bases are TGTGCCAGCACCCCAGGAGCCCCCTACGAGCAGTACTTC. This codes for CASTPGAPYEQYF.

CDR3: CASSYAGEFYEQYF. The CDR3 DNA reads as TGTGCCAGCAGCTACGCGGGAGAGTTCTACGAGCAGTACTTC. This chain connects TRBV7-2 to TRBJ2-7; 7 positions match TRBD2. Germline assignment: CDR1 SGHTA and CDR2 FQGNSA. Germline trimming cut 4 bases from V and 3 bases from J; bases unmatched to any gene: 6. CDR3 size: 14 residues.

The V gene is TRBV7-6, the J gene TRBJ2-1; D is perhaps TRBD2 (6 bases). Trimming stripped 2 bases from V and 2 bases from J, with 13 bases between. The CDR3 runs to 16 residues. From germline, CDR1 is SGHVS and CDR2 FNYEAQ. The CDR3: CASSLSVAGPYNEQFF. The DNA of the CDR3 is TGTGCCAGCAGCTTAAGCGTGGCGGGGCCCTACAATGAGCAGTTCTTC.

The CDR3 region has the DNA TGTGCCAGCAGCCAAACTAGTAGGACCTACGAGCAGTACTTC. Translating it yields CASSQTSRTYEQYF. The genes are TRBV14 and TRBJ2-7, with D perhaps TRBD2 (5 bases). V lost 2 bases to trimming and J lost 2 bases, with 10 bases between them. Germline values: CDR1 SGHDN, CDR2 FVKESK. The CDR3 sequence is 14 residues long.

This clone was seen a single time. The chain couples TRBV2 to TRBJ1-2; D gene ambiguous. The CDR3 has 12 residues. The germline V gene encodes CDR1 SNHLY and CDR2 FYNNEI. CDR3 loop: CVLAGGVHGYTF. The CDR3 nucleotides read TGTGTCTTGGCGGGCGGGGTTCATGGCTACACCTTC.

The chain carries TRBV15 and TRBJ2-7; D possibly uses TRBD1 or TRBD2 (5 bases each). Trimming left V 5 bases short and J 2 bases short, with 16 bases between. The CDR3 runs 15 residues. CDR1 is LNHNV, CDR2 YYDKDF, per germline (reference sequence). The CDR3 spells CATSGGDIGPYEQYF. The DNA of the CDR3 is TGTGCCACCAGCGGGGGAGACATAGGACCCTACGAGCAGTACTTC.

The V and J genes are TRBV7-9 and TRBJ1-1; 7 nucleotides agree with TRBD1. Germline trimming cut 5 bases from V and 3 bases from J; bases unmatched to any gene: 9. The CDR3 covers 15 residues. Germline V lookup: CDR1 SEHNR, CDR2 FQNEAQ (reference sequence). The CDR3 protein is CASSGSRGRHTEAFF. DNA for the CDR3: TGTGCCAGCAGCGGATCCAGGGGGAGGCACACTGAAGCTTTCTTT.

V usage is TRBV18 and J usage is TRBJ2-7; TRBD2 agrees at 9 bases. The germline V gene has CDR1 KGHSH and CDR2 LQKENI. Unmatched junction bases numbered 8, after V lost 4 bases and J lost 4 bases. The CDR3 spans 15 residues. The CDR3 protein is CASSRASGIEYEQYF. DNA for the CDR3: TGTGCCAGCTCACGGGCTAGCGGGATAGAGTACGAGCAGTACTTC.

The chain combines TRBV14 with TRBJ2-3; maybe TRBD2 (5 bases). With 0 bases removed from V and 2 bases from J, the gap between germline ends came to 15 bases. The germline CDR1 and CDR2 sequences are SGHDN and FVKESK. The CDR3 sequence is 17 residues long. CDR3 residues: CASSQDLSGRDTDTQYF. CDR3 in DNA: TGTGCCAGCAGCCAAGACCTTTCCGGACGGGACACAGATACGCAGTATTTT.

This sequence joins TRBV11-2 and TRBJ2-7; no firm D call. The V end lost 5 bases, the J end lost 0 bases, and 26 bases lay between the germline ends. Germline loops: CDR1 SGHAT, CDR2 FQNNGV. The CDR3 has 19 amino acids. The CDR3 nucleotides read TGTGCCAGCAGCCCCCGACCTGGAGCTGTGCGGAAGAGCTCCTACGAGCAGTACTTC. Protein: CASSPRPGAVRKSSYEQYF.

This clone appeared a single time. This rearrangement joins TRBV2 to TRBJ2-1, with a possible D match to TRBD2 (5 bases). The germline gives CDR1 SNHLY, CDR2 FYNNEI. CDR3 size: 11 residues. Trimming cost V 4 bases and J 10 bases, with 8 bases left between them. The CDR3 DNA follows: TGTGCCAGCAGTGCTCCGGGGGAGCAGTTCTTC. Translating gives CASSAPGEQFF.

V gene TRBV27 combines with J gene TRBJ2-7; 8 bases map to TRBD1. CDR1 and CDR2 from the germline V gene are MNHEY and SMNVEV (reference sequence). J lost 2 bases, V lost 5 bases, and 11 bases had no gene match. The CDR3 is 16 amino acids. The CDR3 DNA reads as TGTGCCAGCAGTCGATCCCAGGGGGCGCTTACCTACGAGCAGTACTTC. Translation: CASSRSQGALTYEQYF.

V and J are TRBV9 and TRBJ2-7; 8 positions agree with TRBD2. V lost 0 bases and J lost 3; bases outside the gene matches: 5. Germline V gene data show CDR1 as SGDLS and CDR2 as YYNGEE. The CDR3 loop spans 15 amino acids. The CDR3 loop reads CASSVADSGIYEQYF. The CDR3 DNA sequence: TGTGCCAGCAGCGTAGCCGATAGCGGGATCTACGAGCAGTACTTC.

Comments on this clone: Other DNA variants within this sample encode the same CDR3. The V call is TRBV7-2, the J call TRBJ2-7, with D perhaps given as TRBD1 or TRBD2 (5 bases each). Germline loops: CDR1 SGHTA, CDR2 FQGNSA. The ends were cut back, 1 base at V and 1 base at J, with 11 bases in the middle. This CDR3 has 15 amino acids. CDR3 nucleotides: TGTGCCAGCAGCTTAGTGGACGGGGCTTCCTACGAGCAGTACTTC. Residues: CASSLVDGASYEQYF. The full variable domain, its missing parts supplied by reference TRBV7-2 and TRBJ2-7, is GAGVSQSPSNKVTEKGKDVELRCDPISGHTALYWYRQSLGQGLEFLIYFQGNSAPDKSGLPSDRFSAERTGGSVSTLTIQRTQQEDSAVYLCASSLVDGASYEQYFGPGTRLTVT.

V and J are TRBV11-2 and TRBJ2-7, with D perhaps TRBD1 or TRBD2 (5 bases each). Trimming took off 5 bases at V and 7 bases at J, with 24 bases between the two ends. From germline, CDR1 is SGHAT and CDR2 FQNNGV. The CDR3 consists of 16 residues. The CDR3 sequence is CASSPGRMGGAGEQYF. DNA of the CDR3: TGTGCCAGCAGCCCGGGGCGGATGGGTGGCGCGGGTGAGCAGTACTTC. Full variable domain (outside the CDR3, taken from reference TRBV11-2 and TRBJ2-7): EAGVAQSPRYKIIEKRQSVAFWCNPISGHATLYWYQQILGQGPKLLIQFQNNGVVDDSQLPKDRFSAERLKGVDSTLKIQPAKLEDSAVYLCASSPGRMGGAGEQYFGPGTRLTVT.

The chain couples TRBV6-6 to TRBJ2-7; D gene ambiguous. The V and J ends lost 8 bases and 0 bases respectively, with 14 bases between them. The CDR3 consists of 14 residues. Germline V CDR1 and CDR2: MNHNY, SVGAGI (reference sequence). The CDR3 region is CASRDLGSSYEQYF. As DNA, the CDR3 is TGTGCCAGCCGAGATTTGGGAAGCTCCTACGAGCAGTACTTC.

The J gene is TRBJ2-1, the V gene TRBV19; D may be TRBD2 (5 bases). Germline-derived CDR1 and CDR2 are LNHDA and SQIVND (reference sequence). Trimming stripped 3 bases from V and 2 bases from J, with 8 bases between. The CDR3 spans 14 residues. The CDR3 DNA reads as TGTGCCAGTAGTATTTCCGGGGCCTACAATGAGCAGTTCTTC. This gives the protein CASSISGAYNEQFF. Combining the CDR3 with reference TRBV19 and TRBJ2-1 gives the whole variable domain DGGITQSPKYLFRKEGQNVTLSCEQNLNHDAMYWYRQDPGQGLRLIYYSQIVNDFQKGDIAEGYSVSREKKESFPLTVTSAQKNPTAFYLCASSISGAYNEQFFGPGTRLTVL.

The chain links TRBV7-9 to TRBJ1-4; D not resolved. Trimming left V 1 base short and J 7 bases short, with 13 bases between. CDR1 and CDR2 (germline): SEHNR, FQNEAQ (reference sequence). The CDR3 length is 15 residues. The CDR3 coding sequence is TGTGCCAGCAGCTTAGATCCGGGCGTGGGTGAAAAACTGTTTTTT. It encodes CASSLDPGVGEKLFF.

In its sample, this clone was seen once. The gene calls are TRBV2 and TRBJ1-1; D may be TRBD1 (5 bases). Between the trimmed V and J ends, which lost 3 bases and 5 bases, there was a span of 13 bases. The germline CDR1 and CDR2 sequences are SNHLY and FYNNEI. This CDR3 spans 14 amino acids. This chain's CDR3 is CASSEGTPGTEAFF. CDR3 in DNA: TGTGCCAGCAGTGAGGGGACCCCGGGGACTGAAGCTTTCTTT.

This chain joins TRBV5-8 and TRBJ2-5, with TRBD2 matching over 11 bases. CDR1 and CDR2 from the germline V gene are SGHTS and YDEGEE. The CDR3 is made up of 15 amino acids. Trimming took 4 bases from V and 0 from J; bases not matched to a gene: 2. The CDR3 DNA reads TGTGCCAGCAGCAAGGGACTAGCGGACCAAGAGACCCAGTACTTC. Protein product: CASSKGLADQETQYF.

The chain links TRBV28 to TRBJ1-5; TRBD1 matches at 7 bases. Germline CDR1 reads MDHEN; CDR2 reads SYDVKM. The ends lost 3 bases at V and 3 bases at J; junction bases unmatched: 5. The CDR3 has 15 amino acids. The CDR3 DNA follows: TGTGCCAGCAGTTTTTTGGGACAGCCCAATCAGCCCCAGCATTTT. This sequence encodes CASSFLGQPNQPQHF.

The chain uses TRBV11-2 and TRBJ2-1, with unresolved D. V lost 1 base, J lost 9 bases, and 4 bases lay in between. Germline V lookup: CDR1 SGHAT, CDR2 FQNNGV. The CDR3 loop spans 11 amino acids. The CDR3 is CASSLVAEQFF. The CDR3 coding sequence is TGTGCCAGCAGCTTAGTAGCTGAGCAGTTCTTC.

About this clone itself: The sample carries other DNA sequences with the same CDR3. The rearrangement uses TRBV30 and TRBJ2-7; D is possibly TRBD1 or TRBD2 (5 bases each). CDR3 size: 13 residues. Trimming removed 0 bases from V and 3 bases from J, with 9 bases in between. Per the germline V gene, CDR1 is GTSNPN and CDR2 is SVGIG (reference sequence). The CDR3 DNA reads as TGTGCCTGGAGTGTAGGGACGGACTACGAGCAGTACTTC. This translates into CAWSVGTDYEQYF.

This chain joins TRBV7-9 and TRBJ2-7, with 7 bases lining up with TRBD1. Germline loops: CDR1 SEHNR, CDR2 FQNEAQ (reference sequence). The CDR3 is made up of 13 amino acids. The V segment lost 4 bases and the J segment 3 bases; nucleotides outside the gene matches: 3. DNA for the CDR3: TGTGCCAGCAGCTACAGGGGAGACTACGAGCAGTACTTC. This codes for CASSYRGDYEQYF.

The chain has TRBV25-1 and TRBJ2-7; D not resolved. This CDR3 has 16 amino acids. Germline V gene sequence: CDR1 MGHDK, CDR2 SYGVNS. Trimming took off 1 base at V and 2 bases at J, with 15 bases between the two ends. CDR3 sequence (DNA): TGTGCCAGCAGTGAATGGGAAAACAGAGACCCCTACGAGCAGTACTTC. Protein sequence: CASSEWENRDPYEQYF.

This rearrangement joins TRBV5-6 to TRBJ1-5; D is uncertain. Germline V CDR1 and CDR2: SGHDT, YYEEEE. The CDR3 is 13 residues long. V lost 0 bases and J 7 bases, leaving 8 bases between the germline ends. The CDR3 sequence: CASSLGSLQPQHF. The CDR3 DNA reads TGTGCCAGCAGCTTGGGCAGTCTCCAGCCCCAGCATTTT.